The 27 T cell receptor beta chains reported below all come from one sample, sequenced in a study of cytomegalovirus exposure and HLA in healthy donors. The PCR used 60 Vbeta and 13 Jbeta primers. Only in-frame clones appear in the TCRdb table, and some are missing; sequencing was by immunoSEQ multiplex PCR. This sample has around 94,000 clones, with more than 70% found just once. Sequences were obtained from PBMCs. The receptors shown here come from a male donor in good health and CMV-seropositive.

The chain has TRBV6-6 and TRBJ1-5, with D maybe TRBD1 (6 bases). Germline V gene sequence: CDR1 MNHNY, CDR2 SVGAGI (reference sequence). CDR3 length equals 14 residues. Deletions cut 5 bases from V and 3 bases from J, with 11 bases between. The chain's CDR3 is CASSNREPNQPQHF. CDR3 in DNA: TGTGCCAGCAGTAACAGGGAGCCCAATCAGCCCCAGCATTTT.

The V and J genes are TRBV4-2 and TRBJ2-3; D gene uncertain. CDR1 and CDR2 (germline): LGHNA, YNFKEQ. The CDR3 contains 15 residues. V lost 4 bases, J lost 0 bases, and 11 bases lay in between. CDR3 coding DNA: TGTGCCAGCAGCCTAGTAGCAGCTAGCACAGATACGCAGTATTTT. Its translation: CASSLVAASTDTQYF.

This clone is a singleton in its sample. The genes are TRBV4-3 and TRBJ1-2; weak D call: TRBD1 (5 bases). This CDR3 is 14 amino acids long. In germline, CDR1 is LGHNA, CDR2 YSLEER. Trimming shortened V by 1 base and J by 7 bases, and 13 bases separated the two germline ends. In DNA form, the CDR3 reads TGCGCCAGCAGCCAAGGATTGCAGGGAGGTGGCTACACCTTC. The encoded protein is CASSQGLQGGGYTF.

V is TRBV5-6 and J is TRBJ2-5; weak D call: TRBD2 (6 bases). The CDR3 totals 14 residues. Germline V lookup: CDR1 SGHDT, CDR2 YYEEEE. V lost 4 bases and J lost 4, with 14 bases in between. CDR3 sequence reads: CASSRGSGGETQYF. CDR3 sequence (DNA): TGTGCCAGCAGCCGGGGTTCCGGGGGAGAGACCCAGTACTTC.

The V and J genes are TRBV25-1 and TRBJ2-1; 9 bases are a match to TRBD1. The CDR3 consists of 16 residues. CDR1 and CDR2 from the germline V gene are MGHDK and SYGVNS. Trimming took 5 bases from V and 4 from J; bases not matched to a gene: 9. CDR3 in DNA: TGTGCCAGCAGTACAACCGGGACAGGGATATACAATGAGCAGTTCTTC. Protein product: CASSTTGTGIYNEQFF.

The V and J genes are TRBV18 and TRBJ1-2; D is unclear. This CDR3 contains 15 residues. Germline lookup yields CDR1 KGHSH and CDR2 LQKENI. The V and J ends lost 2 bases and 3 bases respectively, with 13 bases between them. CDR3 DNA sequence: TGTGCCAGCTCACCAGGAATAGGAGACGACTATGGCTACACCTTC. It codes for CASSPGIGDDYGYTF. Filled out from reference TRBV18 and TRBJ1-2, the complete variable domain reads NAGVMQNPRHLVRRRGQEARLRCSPMKGHSHVYWYRQLPEEGLKFMVYLQKENIIDESGMPKERFSAEFPKEGPSILRIQQVVRGDSAAYFCASSPGIGDDYGYTFGSGTRLTVV.

The chain employs TRBV7-9 and TRBJ2-5, with a possible D match to TRBD1 (5 bases). Germline V gives CDR1 SEHNR, CDR2 FQNEAQ (reference sequence). Trimming took off 1 base at V and 5 bases at J, with 11 bases between the two ends. The CDR3 has 14 amino acids. The CDR3 is CASSLDQGTETQYF. The CDR3 DNA follows: TGTGCCAGCAGCTTAGACCAGGGTACGGAGACCCAGTACTTC. Together with reference TRBV7-9 and TRBJ2-5, the CDR3 gives the full variable domain: DTGVSQNPRHKITKRGQNVTFRCDPISEHNRLYWYRQTLGQGPEFLTYFQNEAQLEKSRLLSDRFSAERPKGSFSTLEIQRTEQGDSAMYLCASSLDQGTETQYFGPGTRLLVL.

The chain is built from TRBV27 and TRBJ1-1; D is perhaps TRBD1 (6 bases). Trimming stripped 5 bases from V and 7 bases from J, with 14 bases between. Per the germline V gene, CDR1 is MNHEY and CDR2 is SMNVEV (reference sequence). CDR3 length: 13 amino acids. The CDR3 sequence: CASSPQGRSEAFF. The CDR3 nucleotides read TGTGCCAGCAGTCCACAGGGAAGGAGTGAAGCTTTCTTT.

The genes are TRBV10-2 and TRBJ1-1; D is perhaps TRBD1 (5 bases). This CDR3 region has 15 residues. The V and J ends lost 3 bases and 1 base respectively, with 12 bases between them. The germline CDR1 and CDR2 sequences are WSHSY and SAAADI. CDR3 nucleotides: TGCGCCAGCAGTGACCCCGGCAGGGCGAACACTGAAGCTTTCTTT. The encoded protein is CASSDPGRANTEAFF.

With regard to this clone: Sequence at one end of the junction differs from germline and may be a read error. The V call is TRBV28, the J call TRBJ2-5; 11 nucleotides align to TRBD2. CDR3 length equals 14 residues. Looked up from germline, CDR1 is MDHEN and CDR2 is SYDVKM. CDR3 loop: CASSSISGRAGVDF. CDR3 sequence (DNA): TGTGCCAGCAGTTCCATTAGCGGGAGGGCCGGGGTCGACTTC.

This clone was picked up a small number of times. V is TRBV5-1 and J is TRBJ2-1, with 7 bases lining up with TRBD2. The CDR3 runs to 16 residues. V lost 0 bases to trimming and J lost 3 bases; unmatched junction nucleotides: 6. The germline V gene has CDR1 SGHRS and CDR2 YFSETQ. CDR3 region: CASSLAPREVYNEQFF. CDR3 bases: TGCGCCAGCAGCTTGGCCCCCCGGGAGGTCTACAATGAGCAGTTCTTC.

The sample holds a few counts of this clone. J is TRBJ2-1 and V is TRBV2; TRBD2 matches at 7 bases. The ends lost 6 bases at V and 3 bases at J; junction bases unmatched: 8. This CDR3 has 15 residues. The germline gives CDR1 SNHLY, CDR2 FYNNEI. The chain's CDR3 is CASRLTSSGYNEQFF. The CDR3 DNA sequence: TGTGCCAGCAGGCTGACTTCTAGCGGCTACAATGAGCAGTTCTTC.

The chain joins TRBV4-1 to TRBJ2-1; 11 bases are shared with TRBD1. The CDR3 length is 15 residues. Germline CDR1 is MGHRA and CDR2 is YSYEKL. Unmatched junction bases numbered 4, after V lost 5 bases and J lost 4 bases. The DNA for the CDR3 is TGCGCCAGCAGCACGGACAGGGGGCAGTACAATGAGCAGTTCTTC. This gives the protein CASSTDRGQYNEQFF.

The V and J genes are TRBV6-1 and TRBJ1-5, with a tentative D call TRBD1 (5 bases). Germline CDR1 MNHNS, CDR2 SASEGT. The CDR3 totals 14 residues. Trimming pared 7 bases from V and 10 bases from J, leaving 20 bases between. The CDR3 DNA reads TGTGCCAGCATCCCCCCCGGGTGGAGGGGACCCCAGCATTTT. As protein: CASIPPGWRGPQHF.

The chain carries TRBV27 and TRBJ1-1; 9 nucleotides line up with TRBD1. With 2 bases clipped from V and 0 bases from J, the junction kept 13 bases outside the gene matches. The CDR3 has 19 amino acids. CDR1 MNHEY and CDR2 SMNVEV come from the germline V gene (reference sequence). CDR3 loop: CASSLRLKGTGSLNTEAFF. Here the CDR3 DNA reads TGTGCCAGCAGTTTACGATTAAAGGGGACAGGGTCCCTGAACACTGAAGCTTTCTTT.

This chain joins TRBV5-4 and TRBJ2-6; 8 bases align to TRBD2. V shed 3 bases and J 1 base; nucleotides not matched to a gene: 12. CDR3 length: 19 amino acids. Germline CDR1 SGHNT, CDR2 YYREEE (reference sequence). As DNA, the CDR3 is TGTGCCAGCAGCTCGCCCGTGGGAGCGGGAGTATCTGGGGCCAACGTCCTGACTTTC. Residues: CASSSPVGAGVSGANVLTF.

The rearrangement links TRBV30 to TRBJ2-5, with 11 bases that match TRBD2. The J call may be faulty, since TRBJ2-7 better matches the DNA end. This CDR3 region has 14 residues. The germline V gene encodes CDR1 GTSNPN and CDR2 SVGIG (reference sequence). The CDR3 coding sequence is TGTGCCTGGAGCCCGGGACTAGCGGTTTACGAGCAGTACTTC. It codes for CAWSPGLAVYEQYF.

This chain joins TRBV15 and TRBJ1-5; 10 nucleotides align to TRBD1. CDR1 and CDR2 (germline): LNHNV, YYDKDF (reference sequence). V dropped 0 bases and J dropped 7; count of bases not matched to a gene: 9. The CDR3 totals 17 residues. For the CDR3, the DNA is TGTGCCACCAGCAGAGATCATCCGGGACAGGGGTCCCAGCCCCAGCATTTT. It encodes CATSRDHPGQGSQPQHF.

The chain recombines TRBV7-9 with TRBJ1-2; the D is unclear. V shed 5 bases and J shed 7 bases, with 11 bases lying between them. Germline V lookup: CDR1 SEHNR, CDR2 FQNEAQ (reference sequence). The CDR3 is 12 residues long. This CDR3 is CASSPEEGGYTF. For the CDR3, the DNA is TGTGCCAGCAGCCCGGAAGAGGGTGGCTACACCTTC. Together with reference TRBV7-9 and TRBJ1-2, the CDR3 gives the full variable domain: DTGVSQNPRHKITKRGQNVTFRCDPISEHNRLYWYRQTLGQGPEFLTYFQNEAQLEKSRLLSDRFSAERPKGSFSTLEIQRTEQGDSAMYLCASSPEEGGYTFGSGTRLTVV.

The chain combines TRBV7-2 with TRBJ2-7; 10 nucleotides match TRBD2. The length of the CDR3 is 14 residues. With 7 bases clipped from V and 7 bases from J, the junction kept 10 bases outside the gene matches. Germline V CDR1 and CDR2: SGHTA, FQGNSA. CDR3 coding DNA: TGTGCCAGCACCCAGACGGCTAGCGGGGGTGAGCAGTACTTC. Protein: CASTQTASGGEQYF.

A word on this clone: Additional DNA sequences in this sample encode the identical CDR3. The gene calls are TRBV9 and TRBJ2-3; 11 positions match TRBD2. CDR1 is SGDLS and CDR2 is YYNGEE in the germline V gene. This CDR3 spans 15 amino acids. The trim removed 6 bases at V and 3 bases at J, leaving 6 bases unmatched. In DNA, the CDR3 is TGTGCCAGCAATTTAGCGGGAGGGGGGACAGATACGCAGTATTTT. This codes for CASNLAGGGTDTQYF.

The chain recombines TRBV6-1 with TRBJ2-7, with 9 bases fitting TRBD1. V lost 6 bases to trimming and J lost 5 bases; unmatched junction nucleotides: 5. The CDR3 contains 13 residues. Germline V gene data show CDR1 as MNHNS and CDR2 as SASEGT. CDR3 in amino acids: CASRADRGHEQYF. The DNA of the CDR3 is TGTGCCAGCAGGGCGGACAGGGGCCACGAGCAGTACTTC.

The chain links TRBV27 to TRBJ1-1; weak D call: TRBD1 (6 bases). This CDR3 is built from 15 residues. Trimming took off 5 bases at V and 1 base at J, with 14 bases between the two ends. Germline V gene lookup returns CDR1 MNHEY and CDR2 SMNVEV (reference sequence). The CDR3 DNA is TGTGCCAGCAGTCCTGAACAGGGATCGAACACTGAAGCTTTCTTT. Translated, it gives CASSPEQGSNTEAFF.

The V and J genes are TRBV6-1 and TRBJ2-6; D is possibly TRBD1 (5 bases). The CDR3 covers 15 residues. Germline values: CDR1 MNHNS, CDR2 SASEGT. V was trimmed by 4 bases and J by 0 bases, leaving 7 bases between them. The CDR3 region is CASSGQSSGANVLTF. DNA of the CDR3: TGTGCCAGCAGTGGACAGAGCTCTGGGGCCAACGTCCTGACTTTC.

The J gene is TRBJ2-5, the V gene TRBV11-3, with 9 nucleotides matching TRBD2. The J call is uncertain, as TRBJ2-7 better fits the DNA end. The CDR3 totals 14 residues. The germline gives CDR1 SGHNT, CDR2 YENEEA. CDR3 bases: TGTGCCAGCAGCTTCGCTAGCGGGGCCTACGAGCAGTACTTC. Translation gives CASSFASGAYEQYF.

The rearrangement uses TRBV4-2 and TRBJ2-5, with D possibly matching TRBD2 (6 bases). Trimming cost V 3 bases and J 4 bases, with 15 bases left between them. The CDR3 runs to 15 residues. Looked up from germline, CDR1 is LGHNA and CDR2 is YNFKEQ. CDR3 sequence: CASSQQGGGPETQYF. The CDR3 DNA is TGTGCCAGCAGCCAGCAAGGTGGAGGGCCAGAGACCCAGTACTTC.

The chain joins TRBV27 to TRBJ2-6, with 8 bases lining up with TRBD1. Germline CDR1 is MNHEY and CDR2 is SMNVEV (reference sequence). The V gene end was trimmed by 1 base and the J gene end by 0 bases; junction bases not matched to a gene: 5. The length of the CDR3 is 18 residues. CDR3 in amino acids: CASSLLGQGHSGANVLTF. The CDR3 DNA reads TGTGCCAGCAGTTTATTAGGACAGGGCCACTCTGGGGCCAACGTCCTGACTTTC.